Sequencing of this TCR beta chain was carried out in a study of blood T cell repertoires in COVID-19 (dated by TCRdb to about 2020). Study-level background: Collaborator samples came from the United States, Italy and Spain and covered acute and convalescent phases of COVID-19. The prospective study material was composed of cDNA or gDNA derived from T cells, B-cell-depleted T cells, or PBMCs. Samples were obtained from the ongoing ImmuneRACE study (first 160 participants) and from about 1,300 subjects provided by 6 global collaborators. The repertoires were released in a freely available public database intended as a resource for research on the immune response to SARS-CoV-2. The sample metadata nearly always contained a de-identified subject ID, COVID-19 status, age in years and sex. Where HLA class I and class II types were available, the types were taken from metadata supplied by the sample provider, not from assay-based typing. Deeply sampled blood TCRbeta repertoires from subjects exposed to, actively infected with, or recovered from COVID-19 were included in the dataset.

Comments on this clone: Its antigen is not yet known. No much larger clone exists at a distance of one base, and base qualities are not known.

Looking up the germline V gene yields CDR1 SGHTA and CDR2 FQGTGA. Reading from cysteine to phenylalanine, the CDR3 counts 15 amino acids. The only DNA kept is the CDR3, 45 bases in frame from the first base. After removal of 5 bases from V and 5 bases from J, the junction retains 9 bases not matched to a gene. The immunoSEQ Assay, a bias-controlled multiplex PCR, was used to amplify TCRbeta CDR3 regions from genomic DNA. As for the original processing: The number of nucleated cells in each sample was estimated by amplification of reference gene primers within the assay. To quantify the absolute abundance of each unique TCRbeta CDR3 rearrangement, sequence reads were collapsed and filtered. For each sample, productive Simpson clonality was calculated as the square root of Simpson's diversity index across productive rearrangements. Not all clones reach the TCRdb copy of this immuneACCESS table, which keeps in-frame sequences only. Checked studies attribute under half of the gap to unresolved V genes and leave the rest unexplained. V and J calls and clone size are given by that table; D and trimming were obtained from the DNA. Present in this sample are just over 95,000 clones, approximately 82% of which were seen just once. The ten largest clones take up 3.5% to 5% of the sample.

What the work shows at the level of the full study, not this receptor alone: The amount of clinical and demographic metadata varied by source and participant and was provided uncurated.

Whole blood was collected in K2EDTA tubes by collaborating institutions according to the institutions' own protocols. For TCRbeta analysis, collaborators shipped samples as frozen whole blood, isolated PBMCs, or DNA extracted from either of those sample types. This TCR was sampled from a man in his 60s with acute or convalescent COVID-19. The sequenced sample consisted of peripheral blood. The chain employs TRBV7-3 and TRBJ2-1, with 7 central nucleotides matching TRBD1. Here is the DNA: TGTGCCAGCAGCCGAACCGGGACAGATAACAATGAGCAGTTCTTC. It is translated as CASSRTGTDNNEQFF.